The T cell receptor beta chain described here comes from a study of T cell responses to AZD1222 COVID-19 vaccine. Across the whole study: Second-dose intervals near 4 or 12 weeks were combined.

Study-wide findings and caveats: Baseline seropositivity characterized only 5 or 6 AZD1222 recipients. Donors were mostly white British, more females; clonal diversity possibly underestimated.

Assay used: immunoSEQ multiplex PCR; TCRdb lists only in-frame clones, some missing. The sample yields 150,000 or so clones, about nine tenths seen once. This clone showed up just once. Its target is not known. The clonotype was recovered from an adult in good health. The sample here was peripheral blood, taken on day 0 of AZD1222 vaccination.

DNA for the CDR3: TGTGCCAGTAGTATAGAACGGGGGCCTGGCAATCAGCCCCAGCATTTT. It translates to CASSIERGPGNQPQHF. The V gene is TRBV19, the J gene TRBJ1-5; D may be TRBD1 (6 bases). With 0 bases removed from V and 2 bases from J, the gap between germline ends came to 11 bases. This CDR3 region has 16 residues. Germline V gene lookup returns CDR1 LNHDA and CDR2 SQIVND (reference sequence).